This passage covers 9 T cell receptor beta chains from one sample sequenced in a study of blood T cell repertoires in COVID-19. Libraries were prepared by immunoSEQ multiplex PCR; TCRdb keeps only in-frame clonotypes and omits some of them. The repertoire holds 220,000 or so clones, with about 85% as singletons. The sample taken for sequencing was peripheral blood. Receptor source: a man aged 25-45 years with active or convalescent COVID-19.

The chain combines TRBV7-2 with TRBJ1-2, with TRBD1 matching 7 bases. Germline CDR1 and CDR2: SGHTA and FQGNSA. Trimming took 5 bases from V and 2 from J; bases not matched to a gene: 8. This CDR3 has 15 residues. In nucleotides, the CDR3 is TGTGCCAGCAGCCAACAGACAGGGCCGAACTATGGCTACACCTTC. Translating gives CASSQQTGPNYGYTF.

V usage is TRBV7-2 and J usage is TRBJ2-7, with D perhaps TRBD1 (6 bases). Germline V gene data show CDR1 as SGHTA and CDR2 as FQGNSA. V lost 7 bases and J 2 bases, leaving 12 bases between the germline ends. CDR3 length equals 13 residues. The CDR3 bases are TGTGCCAGCACCACCAGGGGAACCTACGAGCAGTACTTC. Residues: CASTTRGTYEQYF.

This chain joins TRBV2 and TRBJ1-6; no clear D. Germline CDR1 and CDR2: SNHLY and FYNNEI. Trimming took 5 bases from V and 6 from J, leaving 14 bases between them. The CDR3 loop spans 15 amino acids. CDR3 in DNA: TGTGCCAGCAGTTTGGAGGACCCACGTAATTCACCCCTCCACTTT. This sequence encodes CASSLEDPRNSPLHF.

The V call is TRBV18, the J call TRBJ2-7, with D uncertain. Germline V lookup: CDR1 KGHSH, CDR2 LQKENI. The length of the CDR3 is 13 residues. V was trimmed by 5 bases and J by 3 bases, leaving 11 bases between them. CDR3 sequence reads: CASSTETYYEQYF. The CDR3, as DNA: TGTGCCAGCTCAACGGAGACGTACTACGAGCAGTACTTC.

V usage is TRBV7-2 and J usage is TRBJ2-1; D may be TRBD2 (6 bases). The CDR3 length is 17 residues. Germline lookup yields CDR1 SGHTA and CDR2 FQGNSA. Trimming removed 0 bases from V and 1 base from J, with 13 bases in between. The CDR3 DNA reads TGTGCCAGCAGCTTAGCCTCCGGGACTTCGTCCTACAATGAGCAGTTCTTC. It codes for CASSLASGTSSYNEQFF. Complete variable domain (other parts from reference TRBV7-2 and TRBJ2-1): GAGVSQSPSNKVTEKGKDVELRCDPISGHTALYWYRQSLGQGLEFLIYFQGNSAPDKSGLPSDRFSAERTGGSVSTLTIQRTQQEDSAVYLCASSLASGTSSYNEQFFGPGTRLTVL.

The rearrangement joins TRBV9 to TRBJ2-6; 8 bases map to TRBD1. Germline assignment: CDR1 SGDLS and CDR2 YYNGEE. The CDR3 length is 17 residues. Trimming took 3 bases from V and 0 from J; bases not matched to a gene: 5. CDR3 coding DNA: TGTGCCAGCAGCGGTGGACAGGGTTTCTCTGGGGCCAACGTCCTGACTTTC. It is translated as CASSGGQGFSGANVLTF. The complete variable domain, with remaining parts taken from reference TRBV9 and TRBJ2-6, reads DSGVTQTPKHLITATGQRVTLRCSPRSGDLSVYWYQQSLDQGLQFLIQYYNGEERAKGNILERFSAQQFPDLHSELNLSSLELGDSALYFCASSGGQGFSGANVLTFGAGSRLTVL.

V is TRBV4-2 and J is TRBJ2-1, with 10 bases fitting TRBD2. V shed 0 bases and J 8 bases; nucleotides not matched to a gene: 7. Germline CDR1 and CDR2: LGHNA and YNFKEQ. This CDR3 comprises 16 residues. The chain's CDR3 is CASSQDRSGGAYEQFF. In nucleotides, the CDR3 is TGTGCCAGCAGCCAAGATAGGAGCGGGGGGGCCTATGAGCAGTTCTTC.

The chain couples TRBV19 to TRBJ1-3; weak D call: TRBD1 (6 bases). With 5 bases removed from V and 0 bases from J, the gap between germline ends came to 11 bases. CDR3 length: 15 residues. The germline CDR1 and CDR2 sequences are LNHDA and SQIVND (reference sequence). The CDR3 sequence is CASSFGTISGNTIYF. The CDR3 nucleotides read TGTGCCAGTAGTTTCGGGACAATCTCTGGAAACACCATATATTTT.

This clone was detected only a few times. V is TRBV11-2 and J is TRBJ1-2, with no clear D. This CDR3 region has 15 residues. The V and J ends lost 0 bases and 4 bases respectively, with 12 bases between them. From germline, CDR1 is SGHAT and CDR2 FQNNGV. In DNA, the CDR3 is TGTGCCAGCAGCTTAGAAGGCGGGAGAGTCTATGGCTACACCTTC. It encodes CASSLEGGRVYGYTF.